The present T cell receptor beta chain was sequenced within a study of blood T cell repertoires in COVID-19. On the study more broadly: COVID-19 samples collected from the United States, Italy and Spain covered acute and convalescent phases.

Original processing notes: Counts of nucleated cells, estimated from reference gene primer amplification, were obtained. TCRdb's table, derived via immunoSEQ multiplex PCR, lists solely in-frame clones and lacks some. V, J and clone size are those of that table, while D and trimming were read from the DNA. The sample has some 30,000 clones; roughly 87% are singletons. Germline V gene sequence: CDR1 SGHRS, CDR2 YFSETQ. The V end was cut by 4 bases, the J end by 5 bases, with 11 bases between. This CDR3 is 13 amino acids long. The sequenced material came from peripheral blood. The TCR comes from a woman aged 55-69 years with active COVID-19. The chain joins TRBV5-1 to TRBJ2-3; tentatively, D is TRBD2 (6 bases). As DNA, the CDR3 is TGCGCCAGCAGCCTGCGGGGTGAAGATACGCAGTATTTT. This sequence encodes CASSLRGEDTQYF.